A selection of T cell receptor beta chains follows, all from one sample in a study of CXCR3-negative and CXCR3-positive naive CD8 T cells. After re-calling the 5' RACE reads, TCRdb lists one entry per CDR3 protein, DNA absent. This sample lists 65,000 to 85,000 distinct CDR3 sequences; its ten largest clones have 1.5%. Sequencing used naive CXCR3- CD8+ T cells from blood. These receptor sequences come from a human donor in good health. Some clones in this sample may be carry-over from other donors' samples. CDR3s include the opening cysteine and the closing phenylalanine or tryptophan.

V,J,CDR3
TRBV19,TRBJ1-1,CASSNTGNTEAFF
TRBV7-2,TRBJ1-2,CASSPDDVTGGPLTF
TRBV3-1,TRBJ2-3,CASSHWDRDTDTQYF
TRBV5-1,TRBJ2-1,CASSPGEQQFF
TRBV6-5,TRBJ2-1,CASSGPEGNEQFF
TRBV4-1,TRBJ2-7,CASSQASGTTIYEQYF
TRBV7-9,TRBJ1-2,CASSSRTEGGYGYTF
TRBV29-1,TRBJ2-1,CSVEAGGYNEQFF
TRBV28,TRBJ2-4,CATSSPPGGKNIQYF
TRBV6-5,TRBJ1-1,CASSYSQDSGQAFF
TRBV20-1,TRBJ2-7,CSARNRVGSYEQYF
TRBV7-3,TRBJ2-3,CASSWGAGTGILTDTQYF
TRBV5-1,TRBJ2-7,CASSFGDRNYEQYF
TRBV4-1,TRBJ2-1,CASSQEARGPNEQFF